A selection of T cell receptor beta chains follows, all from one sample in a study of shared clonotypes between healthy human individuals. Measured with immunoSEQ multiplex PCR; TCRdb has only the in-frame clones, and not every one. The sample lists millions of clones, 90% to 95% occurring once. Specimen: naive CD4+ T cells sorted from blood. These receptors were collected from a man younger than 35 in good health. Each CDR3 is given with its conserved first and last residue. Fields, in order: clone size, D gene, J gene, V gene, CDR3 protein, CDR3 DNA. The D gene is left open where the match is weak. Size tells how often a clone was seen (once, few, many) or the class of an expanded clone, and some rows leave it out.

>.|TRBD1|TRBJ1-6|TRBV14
CASRGQGRNSPLHF
TGTGCCAGCCGTGGACAGGGGAGAAATTCACCCCTCCACTTT
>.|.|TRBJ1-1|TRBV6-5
CASSLWGDTEAFF
TGTGCCAGCAGCCTTTGGGGAGACACTGAAGCTTTCTTT
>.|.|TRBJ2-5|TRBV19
CASSNLQGRETQYF
TGTGCCAGTAGTAACCTCCAGGGTAGAGAGACCCAGTACTTC
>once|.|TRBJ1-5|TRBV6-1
CASSGSVSNQPQHF
TGTGCCAGCAGTGGATCGGTTAGCAATCAGCCCCAGCATTTT
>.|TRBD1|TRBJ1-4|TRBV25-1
CASSDGQGETTNEKLFF
TGTGCCAGCAGTGATGGACAGGGAGAGACAACTAATGAAAAACTGTTTTTT
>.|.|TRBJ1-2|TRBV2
CASSEWGSSSNYGYTF
TGTGCCAGCAGTGAGTGGGGATCAAGCTCTAACTATGGCTACACCTTC
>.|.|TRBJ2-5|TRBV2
CASSEALKGSQETQYF
TGTGCCAGCAGTGAAGCGCTAAAGGGGTCACAAGAGACCCAGTACTTC
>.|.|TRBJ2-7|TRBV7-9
CASSLAGDKGIHEQYF
TGTGCCAGCAGCTTAGCGGGCGACAAAGGGATCCACGAGCAGTACTTC
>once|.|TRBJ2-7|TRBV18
CASSRTVTYEQYF
TGTGCCAGCTCACGGACAGTTACCTACGAGCAGTACTTC
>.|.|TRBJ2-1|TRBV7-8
CASSLSGNEQFF
TGTGCCAGCAGCTTAAGCGGCAATGAGCAGTTCTTC